This TCR beta chain was sequenced in a study of OX40 agonist ivuxolimab in advanced cancers. A history of autoimmune disease or systemic immunosuppression excluded patients. Peripheral blood came from all dose cohorts at three timepoints. Broader study findings: Among the lowest peripheral clonal expansion occurred in 0.1-3.0 mg/kg partial responders. The antigen specificity of the peripheral T cells (those that were expanded) was not determined.

CDR1 and CDR2 (germline): LGHNA, YSLEER. The CDR3 runs to 12 residues. V was shortened by 0 bases and J by 13 bases, with 10 bases between the two germline ends. Clones were read by immunoSEQ multiplex PCR, and TCRdb kept only the in-frame ones, dropping some. There are 22,000 or so clones in the sample; more than 65% occur only once, and 16% lies in the top ten. This clone has only one observation. The antigen is not known. The sample in question was CD4+ or CD8+ T cells sorted from blood, obtained in a trial of the OX40 agonist ivuxolimab. The chain couples TRBV4-3 to TRBJ2-1; D uncertain. The receptor was isolated from an adult with an advanced solid tumor such as melanoma, head and neck, liver or kidney cancer. For the CDR3, the DNA is TGCGCCAGCAGCCAAGATCGGGTGAATCAGTTCTTC. Translated: CASSQDRVNQFF.